The present TCR beta chain was sequenced within a study of T cell clonotyping in hematopoietic cell transplantation (dated by TCRdb to the early 2020s). With respect to the entire study: In the study, fewer than 150 blood samples were gathered from under 45 consecutive transplant recipients and their related donors. Recruitment of patients ran from late 2015 to early 2017, and follow-up continued until September 2020 or until death.

The paper's findings and limits, for the study overall: Just a small fraction of recipient repertoires overlapped with donor repertoires, and more than 95% appeared de novo at the given depth. The sample size was limited and the cells went unsorted, which meant the CD4 and CD8 repertoire contributions could not be told apart. Donor and pretransplant recipient Inverse Simpson Index values predicted broader posttransplant TCR repertoire diversity. Recipient TCR diversity fell after transplant, with pathologically expanded clonotypes rising progressively from day 30 to day 180.

The immunoSEQ assay, a bias-controlled multiplex PCR using V- and J-specific primers, was used to amplify TCR beta CDR3 regions from genomic DNA. A proprietary barcode and Illumina adapter sequences were added to the CDR3 amplicons in a second PCR step. An Illumina MiSeq instrument was used for sequencing of the CDR3 libraries. The study's own analysis went as follows. Export and quality control were done with immunoSEQ Analyzer 3.0, while downstream analyses used R Bioconductor and Immunarch. Only productive rearrangements within the normalized downsampled data set were used in the calculation of repertoire metrics. In the normalized cohort, clonotypes with more than 5 templates were defined as pathologically expanded. The Inverse Simpson Index was used to measure repertoire diversity. To capture all clonotypes, the CMV-specificity analyses were run on the non-normalized data set. In TCRdb, the immuneACCESS table is reduced to in-frame sequences with V and J assigned. These tables do not hold every clone; where another copy was compared, an unresolved V gene accounts for under half, and the others remain unexplained. Clonal size and the V and J genes are those of that table, whereas D and trimming came from the DNA. This sample has over 4,500 clones in its table, and roughly two thirds of those were observed once. The ten top clones hold approximately 26% of the sample.

The time point label corresponds to: 100 days after allo-HCT. Recipient blood was collected about 28 days before transplant and at days 30, 100 and 180 after transplant. Nuclei Lysis Solution was used to extract genomic DNA from fresh or cryopreserved unfractionated peripheral blood mononuclear cells. On this clone itself: The antigen it recognizes is unknown. Per-base quality was not reported, and no clone a single base away is much larger than it.

The CDR3 sequence holds 16 residues, the cysteine and phenylalanine included. Of all the DNA, just the CDR3 is kept, 48 bases in frame from base 1. V sheds 6 bases and J sheds 2 bases, leaving 14 bases between their ends. CDR1 and CDR2 were assigned from the germline V gene (reference sequence) as LNHDA and SQIVND. Sequencing used PBMCs, obtained 100 days after allogeneic stem cell transplant. The receptor chain draws on TRBV19 and TRBJ2-6; no D gene call is confident. The receptor's source is a female patient aged 45-60 years who had an allogeneic stem cell transplant, so the T cells may come from the graft donor. Some clones in this sample may be carry-over from other donors' samples. The encoded CDR3 is CASSPGDPTGANVLTF. In nucleotide form, the sequence is TGTGCCAGTAGCCCAGGTGACCCAACTGGGGCCAACGTCCTGACTTTC.